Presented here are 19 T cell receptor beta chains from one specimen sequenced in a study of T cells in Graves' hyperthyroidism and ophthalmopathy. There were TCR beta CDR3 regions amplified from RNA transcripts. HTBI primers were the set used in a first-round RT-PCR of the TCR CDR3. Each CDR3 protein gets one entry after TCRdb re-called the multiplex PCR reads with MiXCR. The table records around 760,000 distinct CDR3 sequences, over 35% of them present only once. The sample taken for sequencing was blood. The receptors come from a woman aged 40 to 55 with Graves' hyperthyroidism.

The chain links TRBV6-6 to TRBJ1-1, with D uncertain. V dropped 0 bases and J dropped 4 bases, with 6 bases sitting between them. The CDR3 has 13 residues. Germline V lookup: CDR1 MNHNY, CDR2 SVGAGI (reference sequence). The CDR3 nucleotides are TGTGCCAGCAGTTACTCCCGCCCCACTGAAGCTTTCTTT. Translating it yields CASSYSRPTEAFF.

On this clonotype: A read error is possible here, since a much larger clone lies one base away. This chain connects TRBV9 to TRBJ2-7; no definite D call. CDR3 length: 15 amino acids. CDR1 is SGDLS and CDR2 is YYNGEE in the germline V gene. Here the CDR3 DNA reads TGTGCCAGCAGCGTAGTGGCAGGCATTCCCTACGGGCAGTACTTC. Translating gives CASSVVAGIPYGQYF.

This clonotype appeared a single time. The CDR3 spells CASSYLTGKASNYGYTF. The DNA for the CDR3 is TGTGCCAGCAGTTACTTGACAGGGAAGGCTTCTAACTATGGCTACACCTTC. The rearrangement joins TRBV6-2 or TRBV6-3 to TRBJ1-2, with TRBD1 matching over 7 bases. After removal of 1 base from V and 0 bases from J, the junction contained 8 bases not matched to a gene. The CDR3 is made up of 17 amino acids. CDR1 MNHEY and CDR2 SVGEGT come from the germline V gene.

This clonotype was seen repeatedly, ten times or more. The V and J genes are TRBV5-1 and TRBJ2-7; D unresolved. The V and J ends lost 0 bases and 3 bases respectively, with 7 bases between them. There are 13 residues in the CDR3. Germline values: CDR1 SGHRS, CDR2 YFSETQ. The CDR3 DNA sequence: TGCGCCAGCAGCTTGGAGTTTGACTACGAGCAGTACTTC. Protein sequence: CASSLEFDYEQYF.

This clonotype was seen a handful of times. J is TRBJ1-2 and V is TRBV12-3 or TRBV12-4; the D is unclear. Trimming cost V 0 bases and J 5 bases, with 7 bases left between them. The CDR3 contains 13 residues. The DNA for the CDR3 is TGTGCCAGCAGTTTAGCCCTTAGGTATGGCTACACCTTC. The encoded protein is CASSLALRYGYTF.

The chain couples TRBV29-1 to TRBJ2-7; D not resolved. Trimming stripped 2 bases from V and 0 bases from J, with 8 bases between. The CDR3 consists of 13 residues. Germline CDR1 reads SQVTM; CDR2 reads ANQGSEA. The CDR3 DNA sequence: TGCAGCGTTGAACAGCAGGCCTCCTACGAGCAGTACTTC. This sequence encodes CSVEQQASYEQYF.

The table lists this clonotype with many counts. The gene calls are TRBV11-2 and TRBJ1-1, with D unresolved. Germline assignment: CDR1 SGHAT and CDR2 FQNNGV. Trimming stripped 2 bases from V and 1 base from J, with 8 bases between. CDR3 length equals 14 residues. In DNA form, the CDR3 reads TGTGCCAGCAGCTTAAACCAAGGGAACACTGAAGCTTTCTTT. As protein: CASSLNQGNTEAFF.

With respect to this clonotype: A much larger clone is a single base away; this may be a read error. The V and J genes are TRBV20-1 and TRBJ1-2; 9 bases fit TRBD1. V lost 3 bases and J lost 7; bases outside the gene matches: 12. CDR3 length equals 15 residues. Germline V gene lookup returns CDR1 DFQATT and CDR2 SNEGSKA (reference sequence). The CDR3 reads CSARDPRTGVGGYTF. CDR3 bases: TGCAGTGCTAGGGACCCTCGGACAGGGGTAGGTGGCTACACCTTC.

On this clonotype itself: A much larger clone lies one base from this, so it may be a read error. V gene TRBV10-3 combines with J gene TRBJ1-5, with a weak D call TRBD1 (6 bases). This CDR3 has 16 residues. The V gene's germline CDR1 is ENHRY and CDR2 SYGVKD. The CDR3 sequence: CAFSQGTSYSNQPQHF. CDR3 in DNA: TGTGCCTTCAGCCAAGGGACAAGCTATAGCAATCAGCCCCAGCATTTT.

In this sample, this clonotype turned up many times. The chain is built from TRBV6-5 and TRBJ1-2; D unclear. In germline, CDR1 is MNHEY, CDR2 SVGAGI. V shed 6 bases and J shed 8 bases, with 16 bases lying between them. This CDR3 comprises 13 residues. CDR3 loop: CASSPDTARGYTF. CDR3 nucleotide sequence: TGTGCCAGCAGCCCCGACACTGCGCGGGGCTACACCTTC.

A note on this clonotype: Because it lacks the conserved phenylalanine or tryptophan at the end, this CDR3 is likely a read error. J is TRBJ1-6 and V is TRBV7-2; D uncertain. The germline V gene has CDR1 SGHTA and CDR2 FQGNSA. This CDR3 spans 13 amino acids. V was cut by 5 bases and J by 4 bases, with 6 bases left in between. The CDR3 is CASSPDYNSPLHL. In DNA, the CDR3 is TGTGCCAGCAGCCCCGATTATAATTCACCCCTCCACCTT.

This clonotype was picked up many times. The CDR3 coding sequence is TGTGCCATCAGTGAGTCCCCAAATGAAAAACTGTTTTTT. Translation gives CAISESPNEKLFF. The chain carries TRBV10-3 and TRBJ1-4, with unresolved D. The CDR3 consists of 13 residues. V was shortened by 0 bases and J by 5 bases, with 4 bases between the two germline ends. The germline gives CDR1 ENHRY, CDR2 SYGVKD.

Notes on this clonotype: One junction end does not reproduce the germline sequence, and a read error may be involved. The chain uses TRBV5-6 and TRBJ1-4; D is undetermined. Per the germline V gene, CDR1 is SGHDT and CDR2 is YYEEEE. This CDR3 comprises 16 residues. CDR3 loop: CVSSLWQVSANEKLFF. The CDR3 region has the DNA TGTGTCAGCAGCTTGTGGCAGGTTTCGGCTAATGAAAAACTGTTTTTT.

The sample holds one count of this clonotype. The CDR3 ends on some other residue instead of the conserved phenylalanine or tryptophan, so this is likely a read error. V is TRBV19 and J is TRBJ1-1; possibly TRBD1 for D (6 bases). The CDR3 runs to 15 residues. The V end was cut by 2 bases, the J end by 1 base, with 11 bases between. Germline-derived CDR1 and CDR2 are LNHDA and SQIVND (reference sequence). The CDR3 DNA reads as TGTGCCAGTAGTATAAGGGGGATACCGAACACTGAAGCTTTCCTT. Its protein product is CASSIRGIPNTEAFL.

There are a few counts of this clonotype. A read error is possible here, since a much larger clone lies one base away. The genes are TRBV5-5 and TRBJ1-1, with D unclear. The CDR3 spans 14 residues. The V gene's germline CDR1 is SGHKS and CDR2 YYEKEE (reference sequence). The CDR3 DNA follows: TGTGTCAGCAGCCGGGAAGGTCGGTACACTGAAGCTTTCTTT. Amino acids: CVSSREGRYTEAFF.

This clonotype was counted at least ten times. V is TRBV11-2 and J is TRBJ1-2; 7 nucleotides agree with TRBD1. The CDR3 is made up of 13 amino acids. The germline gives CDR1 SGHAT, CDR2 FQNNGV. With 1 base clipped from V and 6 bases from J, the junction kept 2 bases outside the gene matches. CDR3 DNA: TGTGCCAGCAGCTTAGCAGGGGGTAATGGCTACACCTTC. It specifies CASSLAGGNGYTF.

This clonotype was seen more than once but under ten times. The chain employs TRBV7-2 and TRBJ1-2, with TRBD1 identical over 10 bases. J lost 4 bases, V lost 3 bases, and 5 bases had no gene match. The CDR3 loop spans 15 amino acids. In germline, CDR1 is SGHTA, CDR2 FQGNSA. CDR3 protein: CASSLGQGSIYGYTF. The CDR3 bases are TGTGCCAGCAGCTTGGGACAGGGGAGTATCTATGGCTACACCTTC.

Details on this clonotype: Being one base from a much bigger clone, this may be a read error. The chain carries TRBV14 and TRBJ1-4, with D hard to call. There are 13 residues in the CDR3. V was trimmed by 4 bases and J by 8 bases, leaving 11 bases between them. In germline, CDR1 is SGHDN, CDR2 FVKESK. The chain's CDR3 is CASSLAGREKLFF. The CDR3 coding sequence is TGTGCCAGCAGCCTCGCAGGACGCGAAAAACTGTTTTTT.

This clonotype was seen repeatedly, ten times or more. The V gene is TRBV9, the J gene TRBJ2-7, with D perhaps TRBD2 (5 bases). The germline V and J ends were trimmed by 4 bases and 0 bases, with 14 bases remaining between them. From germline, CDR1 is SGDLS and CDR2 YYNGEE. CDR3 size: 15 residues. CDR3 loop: CASSPTVEVSYEQYF. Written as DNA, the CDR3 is TGTGCCAGCAGCCCCACAGTGGAGGTCTCCTACGAGCAGTACTTC.